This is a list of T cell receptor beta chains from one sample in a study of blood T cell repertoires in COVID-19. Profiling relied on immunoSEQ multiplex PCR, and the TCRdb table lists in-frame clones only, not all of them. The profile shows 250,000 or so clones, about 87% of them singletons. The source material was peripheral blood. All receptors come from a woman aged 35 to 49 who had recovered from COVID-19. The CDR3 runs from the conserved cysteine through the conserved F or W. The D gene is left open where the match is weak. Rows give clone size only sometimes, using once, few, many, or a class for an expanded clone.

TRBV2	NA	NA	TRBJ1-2	TGTGCCATAGGACGGGGGAACGATTATGGCTACACCTTC	CAIGRGNDYGYTF
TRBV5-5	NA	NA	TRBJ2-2	TGTGCCAGCAGCTTTCGGGTTGCGGACACCGGGGAGCTGTTTTTT	CASSFRVADTGELFF
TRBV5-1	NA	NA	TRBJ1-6	TGCGCCAGCAGCTTGAGGGGTATCGGGCCCCTCCACTTT	CASSLRGIGPLHF
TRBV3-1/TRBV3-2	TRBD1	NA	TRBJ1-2	TGTGCCAGCAGCCAAAGTCACAGGGGTAACGGCTACACCTTC	CASSQSHRGNGYTF
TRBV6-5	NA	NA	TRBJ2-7	TGTGCCAGCAGTTACTCGGGGGGGCAGGCCTACGAGCAGTACTTC	CASSYSGGQAYEQYF
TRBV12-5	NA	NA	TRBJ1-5	TGTGCTAGTCGCAGGAGCAATCAGCCCCAGCATTTT	CASRRSNQPQHF
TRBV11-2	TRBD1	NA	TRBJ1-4	TGTGCCAGCAGCTTAGTGACAGGGGGGGATGAAAAACTGTTTTTT	CASSLVTGGDEKLFF
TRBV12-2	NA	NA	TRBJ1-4	TGTGCAAGTCGCGATCAGGGGGGCCTTAATGAAAAACTGTTTTTT	CASRDQGGLNEKLFF
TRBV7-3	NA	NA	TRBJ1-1	TGTGCCAGCAGCGTATCACAGGGCGCTGAAGCTTTCTTT	CASSVSQGAEAFF
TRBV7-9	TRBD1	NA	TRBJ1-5	TGTGCCAGCAGCTTAGGGGGGACAGGGAGTCCGCCCCAGCATTTT	CASSLGGTGSPPQHF
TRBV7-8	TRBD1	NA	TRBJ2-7	TGTGCCAGCAGCTACCCCGGGACAGGGGCCTACGAGCAGTACTTC	CASSYPGTGAYEQYF
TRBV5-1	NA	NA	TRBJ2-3	TGCGCCAGCAGCTTAACCTACTCCGCAGGGGCTTATACAGATACGCAGTATTTT	CASSLTYSAGAYTDTQYF
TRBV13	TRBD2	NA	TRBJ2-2	TGTGCCAGCAGCCTACTAGCGGGGACAGCCGGGGAGCTGTTTTTT	CASSLLAGTAGELFF
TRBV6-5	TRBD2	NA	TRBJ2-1	TGTGCCAGCAGCTACGTAGCGGGGGCTCGGAGGAATGAGCAGTTCTTC	CASSYVAGARRNEQFF
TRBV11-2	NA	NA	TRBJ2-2	TGTGCCAGCAGCTTGTCGATGGGACTCCTTCTAACCGGGGAGCTGTTTTTT	CASSLSMGLLLTGELFF
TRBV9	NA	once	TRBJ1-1	TGTGCCAGCAGCGTAGCGAGAAGCACTGAAGCTTTCTTT	CASSVARSTEAFF
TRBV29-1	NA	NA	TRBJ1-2	TGCAGCGCTTCAGGCTCCGGACCCGAGGGATATGGCTACACCTTC	CSASGSGPEGYGYTF
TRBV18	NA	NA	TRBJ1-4	TGTGCCAGCTCACCACGGCCCCCGGGATTTAATGAAAAACTGTTTTTT	CASSPRPPGFNEKLFF
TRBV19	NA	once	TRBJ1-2	TGTGCCAGTAGTATGTGGCAGGGCCAGAACTATGGCTACACCTTC	CASSMWQGQNYGYTF
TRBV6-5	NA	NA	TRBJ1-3	TGTGCCAGCGGGCAGGGCGTTCTTTCCGCCATATATTTT	CASGQGVLSAIYF
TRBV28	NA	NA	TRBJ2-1	TGTGCCAGCAGCAAATACAGGGAGCAGTTCTTC	CASSKYREQFF
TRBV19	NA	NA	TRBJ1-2	TGTGCCAGTATGCCGGGGAGACACGGGCAACAAGCTCGGTTTGGCTACACCTTC	CASMPGRHGQQARFGYTF
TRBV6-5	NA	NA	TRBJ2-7	TGTGCCAGCAGTTACTCGCGTCGCCAGGGGAGCTACGAGCAGTACTTC	CASSYSRRQGSYEQYF
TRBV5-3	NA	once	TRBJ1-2	TGTGCCAGAAGGGTTAAGGACGGGAGTGGCTACACCTTC	CARRVKDGSGYTF
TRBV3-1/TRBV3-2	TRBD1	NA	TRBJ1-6	TGTGCCAGCAGCCCAAGATATACAGGGGTCAATTCACCCCTCCACTTT	CASSPRYTGVNSPLHF
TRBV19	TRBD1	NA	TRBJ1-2	TGTGCCAGTAGCGTTTCCGGGACAGGGGGAAGCTACACCTTC	CASSVSGTGGSYTF
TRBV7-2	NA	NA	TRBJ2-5	TGTGCCAGCAGCTTATTCGGGGACCAAGAGACCCAGTACTTC	CASSLFGDQETQYF
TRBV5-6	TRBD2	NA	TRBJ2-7	TGTGCCAGCAGCTATATGACTAGCGGGGGAAAGGAGCAGTACTTC	CASSYMTSGGKEQYF
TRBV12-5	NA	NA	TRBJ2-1	TGTGCTAGTGTCCCAGGTCAACACCCATACAATGAGCAGTTCTTC	CASVPGQHPYNEQFF
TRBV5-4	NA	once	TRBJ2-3	TGTGCCAGCAGCCAAGGGACAATCCTAAGCACAGATACGCAGTATTTT	CASSQGTILSTDTQYF
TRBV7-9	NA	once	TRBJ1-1	TGTGCCAGCAGCTCCGGGACTCTGCTAGGAGCTTTCTTT	CASSSGTLLGAFF
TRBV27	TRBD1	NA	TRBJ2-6	TGTGCCAGCAGCCCAGGGGGCTACTCGACCAACGTCCTGACTTTC	CASSPGGYSTNVLTF
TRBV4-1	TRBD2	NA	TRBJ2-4	TGCGCCAGCAGCCAGGGGACTAGCGGGGGCTTAACACTAGCCAAAAACATTCAGTACTTC	CASSQGTSGGLTLAKNIQYF
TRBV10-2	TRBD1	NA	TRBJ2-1	TGCGCCAGCAGGGGGACAGCCGACAGAGGCCATGAGCAGTTCTTC	CASRGTADRGHEQFF
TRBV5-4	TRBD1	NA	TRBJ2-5	TGTGCCAGCAGCACCCCAGGACAGGGGAGCCAAGAGACCCAGTACTTC	CASSTPGQGSQETQYF
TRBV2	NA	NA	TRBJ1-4	TGTGCCAGCAATAATGGAGGGATCGGGGAAAAACTGTTTTTT	CASNNGGIGEKLFF
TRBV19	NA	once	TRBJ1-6	TGTGCCAGTAGTAATCGGCAGGCTCCGTTTAGCTCCTATAATTCACCCCTCCACTTT	CASSNRQAPFSSYNSPLHF
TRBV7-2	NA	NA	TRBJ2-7	TGTGCCAGCATCAAATGGGCAGGGGCCTACGAGCAGTACTTC	CASIKWAGAYEQYF